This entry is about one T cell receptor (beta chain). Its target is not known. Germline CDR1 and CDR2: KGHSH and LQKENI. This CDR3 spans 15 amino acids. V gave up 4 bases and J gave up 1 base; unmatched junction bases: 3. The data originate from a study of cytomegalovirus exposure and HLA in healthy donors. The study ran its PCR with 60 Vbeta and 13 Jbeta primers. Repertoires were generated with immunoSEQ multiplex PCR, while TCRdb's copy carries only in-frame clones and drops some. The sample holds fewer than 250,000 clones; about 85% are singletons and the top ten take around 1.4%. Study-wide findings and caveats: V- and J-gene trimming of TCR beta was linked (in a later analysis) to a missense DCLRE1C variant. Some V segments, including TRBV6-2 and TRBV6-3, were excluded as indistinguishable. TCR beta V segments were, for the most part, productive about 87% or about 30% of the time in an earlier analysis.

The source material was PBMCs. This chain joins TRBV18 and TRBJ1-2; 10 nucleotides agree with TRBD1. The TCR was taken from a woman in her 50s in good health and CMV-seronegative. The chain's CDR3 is CASSRQGAINYGYTF. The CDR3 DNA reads TGTGCCAGCTCACGACAGGGGGCGATTAACTATGGCTACACCTTC. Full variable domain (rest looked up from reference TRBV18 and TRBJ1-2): NAGVMQNPRHLVRRRGQEARLRCSPMKGHSHVYWYRQLPEEGLKFMVYLQKENIIDESGMPKERFSAEFPKEGPSILRIQQVVRGDSAAYFCASSRQGAINYGYTFGSGTRLTVV.